This T cell receptor beta chain was retrieved from a study of vaccination effects on CD4 cells after COVID-19 (dated by TCRdb to the early 2020s). Study-wide context: Each participant received two doses of an mRNA SARS-CoV-2 vaccine, either BNT162b2 or mRNA-1273. The Oncomine TCR Beta short-read assay on an Illumina iSeq 100 was used to sequence cultures from other donors in the study. Altogether, 10 COVID-19 convalescent patients and 4 SARS-CoV-2-naive healthy vaccine recipients made up the full study. SARS-CoV-2 spike-specific CD4+ TCR repertoires from before and after mRNA vaccination were compared in COVID-19 convalescent patients and in infection-naive vaccine recipients. General conclusions and limits of the study: In healthy vaccine recipients, vaccine-induced clones were almost all SARS-CoV-2 mono-reactive, with only 1 of 255 cross-reactive with common cold coronaviruses. The study was limited by a small number of convalescent patients, and early post-infection timepoints were lacking. Clones induced by infection and clones induced by vaccination both contracted markedly at late timepoints after vaccination, which fits with T cell responses waning over time.

The ViraFEST assay stimulated PBMC with viral peptide pools and then used TCR sequencing to identify antigen-specific CD4+ T cell clonotypes by expansion. After less than 13 days of culture, CD4+ T cells were isolated with the EasySep CD4+ T cell isolation kit. Negative nucleocapsid antibody results before and after vaccination confirmed that the healthy vaccine recipients had no prior SARS-CoV-2 infection. Some 2.2 million PBMC per well were cultured in IMDM with around 5% human AB serum, roughly 10 IU/ml IL-2 and gentamicin, plus 10 ug/ml peptides. Half of the culture medium was replaced with fresh IL-2-containing medium on days 3 and 7. Each peptide stimulation condition was cultured in triplicate wells unless otherwise noted. PBMC were separated from whole blood using Ficoll-Paque Plus gradient centrifugation and were then either cryopreserved at -140C or used fresh. The spike proteins of SARS-CoV-2 and of the common cold coronaviruses HCoV-NL63, HCoV-OC43 and HCoV-229E were spanned by overlapping peptide pools. The QIAamp micro DNA kit was used to extract genomic DNA from the cultured CD4+ T cells.

This clone is a singleton in its sample. The target of this receptor is not known. Per-nucleotide qualities are absent, and no much larger clonotype sits a single base away. Reading from cysteine to phenylalanine, the CDR3 counts 15 amino acids. Kept here is only the CDR3 DNA, which spans 45 bases and is read in frame from base 1. The germline V gene gives CDR1 as MNHEY and CDR2 as SVGAGI. The receptor library was made with the immunoSEQ multiplex PCR assay. DNA from the CD4+ T cells that had been cultured and isolated underwent TCR beta CDR3 sequencing. In the original analysis: Non-productive TCR sequences were removed and reads were trimmed to the CDR3 region, keeping CDR3s of at least 7 amino acids. The MANAFEST web app was used to identify antigen-specific clonotypes by comparing expansion in peptide wells with expansion in reference cultures. To count as positive, a clone had to show expansion at FDR<0.05 compared with the reference and with all other wells, an odds ratio above 5, and a frequency above 0.1% in two replicate wells. A clonotype was defined as cross-reactive if the clonotype was significantly expanded both in SARS-CoV-2 spike wells and in at least one common cold coronavirus spike condition. CDR3 similarity was assessed by Levenshtein distance using the stringdist R package, and unrooted trees were constructed with ape in R 3.6.1. TCRdb mirrors the immuneACCESS table, restricted to in-frame sequences. Some clones are absent from its copies; in checked studies, under half trace to an unresolved V gene, and the reason for the others is unknown. D and trimming come from the DNA, and the V and J calls and clone size come from that table. The sample records just under 45,000 clones, roughly 72% of which are singletons. The leading ten clones occupy 10% to 12% of the sample.

The source of this sequence is a human donor who received a COVID-19 vaccine. Recombination joined TRBV6-5 with TRBJ1-4, with TRBD1 matching 7 junction bases. The starting material was CD4+ T cells from PBMCs cultured with SARS-CoV-2 spike peptides, obtained before COVID-19 vaccination. The sample's cell subset or site, from its label and the paper: SARS-CoV-2 spike overlapping peptide pool stimulation. The CDR3 region has the sequence CAVDRAYTTNEKLFF. The nucleotide sequence is given as TGTGCAGTCGACAGGGCCTACACAACTAATGAAAAACTGTTTTTT.